Listed below are T cell receptor beta chains from one sample, sequenced in a study of blood T cell repertoires in COVID-19. Libraries were prepared by immunoSEQ multiplex PCR; TCRdb keeps only in-frame clonotypes and omits some of them. The sample carries approximately 13,000 clones, about 70% recorded once. Input material: peripheral blood. Receptor source: a man aged 55 to 69 with COVID-19, enrolled during active disease. Each CDR3 is given with its conserved first and last residue. D genes are given only for firm matches. Expanded clones get a size class; other rows say once, few or many, or leave the size out.

clone_size: once; j_call: TRBJ1-4; d_call: NA; v_call: TRBV19; cdr3_nt: TGTGCCAGTAGTCCATACAGAGCAACTAATGAAAAACTGTTTTTT; cdr3_aa: CASSPYRATNEKLFF
clone_size: NA; j_call: TRBJ2-5; d_call: NA; v_call: TRBV29-1; cdr3_nt: TGCAGCGTTGCAGGTGGGCCACAAGAGACCCAGTACTTC; cdr3_aa: CSVAGGPQETQYF
clone_size: few; j_call: TRBJ1-1; d_call: NA; v_call: TRBV15; cdr3_nt: TGTGCCACCAGCAGAGATTTTAGCACTGAAGCTTTCTTT; cdr3_aa: CATSRDFSTEAFF
clone_size: few; j_call: TRBJ1-2; d_call: NA; v_call: TRBV11-2; cdr3_nt: TGTGCCAGCAGCCCCTGGGAGGTTCTAAACTATGGCTACACCTTC; cdr3_aa: CASSPWEVLNYGYTF
clone_size: once; j_call: TRBJ2-1; d_call: NA; v_call: TRBV11-2; cdr3_nt: TGTGCCAGCAGCCCCCCGGAGCCCGTAAGCAATGAGCAGTTCTTC; cdr3_aa: CASSPPEPVSNEQFF
clone_size: NA; j_call: TRBJ2-5; d_call: NA; v_call: TRBV19; cdr3_nt: TGTGCCAGTAGTGCCCGTAACAGGGAAGAGACCCAGTACTTC; cdr3_aa: CASSARNREETQYF
clone_size: NA; j_call: TRBJ2-5; d_call: TRBD2; v_call: TRBV29-1; cdr3_nt: TGCAGCGTTGATAAGGCTAGCGGGGGGGCGGAGACCCAGTACTTC; cdr3_aa: CSVDKASGGAETQYF
clone_size: few; j_call: TRBJ1-3; d_call: NA; v_call: TRBV6-5; cdr3_nt: TGTGCCAGCAGTTACACCCGGAGCTCTGGAAACACCATATATTTT; cdr3_aa: CASSYTRSSGNTIYF
clone_size: NA; j_call: TRBJ1-1; d_call: NA; v_call: TRBV2; cdr3_nt: TGTGCCAGCAGTGTTACAGGGATGAACACTGAAGCTTTCTTT; cdr3_aa: CASSVTGMNTEAFF
clone_size: few; j_call: TRBJ2-2; d_call: NA; v_call: TRBV9; cdr3_nt: TGTGCCAGCAGCGTTATTAGCTATGCCGGGGAGCTGTTTTTT; cdr3_aa: CASSVISYAGELFF
clone_size: NA; j_call: TRBJ1-2; d_call: NA; v_call: TRBV2; cdr3_nt: TGTGCCAGCAGGGAGAAATTGGGGCAGAACCTATATGGCTACACCTTC; cdr3_aa: CASREKLGQNLYGYTF
clone_size: few; j_call: TRBJ1-1; d_call: NA; v_call: TRBV2; cdr3_nt: TGTGCCAGCAGTGAAAGGCAGGGTGGCATGAACACTGAAGCTTTCTTT; cdr3_aa: CASSERQGGMNTEAFF
clone_size: NA; j_call: TRBJ2-1; d_call: TRBD2; v_call: TRBV7-9; cdr3_nt: TGTGCCAGCAGCCCGTGGACTAGCGGGTTTTACAATGAGCAGTTCTTC; cdr3_aa: CASSPWTSGFYNEQFF
clone_size: NA; j_call: TRBJ1-2; d_call: NA; v_call: TRBV6-5; cdr3_nt: TGTGCCAGCAGTTACTCCCCGGGAAGCTATGGCTACACCTTC; cdr3_aa: CASSYSPGSYGYTF
clone_size: NA; j_call: TRBJ1-1; d_call: NA; v_call: TRBV5-1; cdr3_nt: TGCGCCAGCAGCTTGGCGGTCGGGAACACTGAAGCTTTCTTT; cdr3_aa: CASSLAVGNTEAFF
clone_size: few; j_call: TRBJ1-4; d_call: NA; v_call: TRBV27; cdr3_nt: TGTGCCAGCAGTCACAGGGAGGGAGAAAAACTGTTTTTT; cdr3_aa: CASSHREGEKLFF
clone_size: NA; j_call: TRBJ1-6; d_call: TRBD1; v_call: TRBV19; cdr3_nt: TGTGCCAGTAGTAAGGTGGGACAGGGGGATTATAATTCACCCCTCCACTTT; cdr3_aa: CASSKVGQGDYNSPLHF
clone_size: once; j_call: TRBJ2-3; d_call: TRBD2; v_call: TRBV7-8; cdr3_nt: TGTGCCAGCAGCTTAGTAATCCCGGGACTAGTTACAGATACGCAGTATTTT; cdr3_aa: CASSLVIPGLVTDTQYF
clone_size: few; j_call: TRBJ1-3; d_call: NA; v_call: TRBV13; cdr3_nt: TGTGCCAGCAGCCGACGGGACTCTGGAAACACCATATATTTT; cdr3_aa: CASSRRDSGNTIYF
clone_size: NA; j_call: TRBJ2-5; d_call: TRBD1; v_call: TRBV11-2; cdr3_nt: TGTGCCAGCAGCCAGGCGTGGACAGGGAGACAAGAGACCCAGTACTTC; cdr3_aa: CASSQAWTGRQETQYF
clone_size: NA; j_call: TRBJ1-2; d_call: NA; v_call: TRBV28; cdr3_nt: TGTGCCAGCAGTCCCCCTCGGCGGGGCTACACCTTC; cdr3_aa: CASSPPRRGYTF
clone_size: NA; j_call: TRBJ1-2; d_call: NA; v_call: TRBV9; cdr3_nt: TGTGCCAGCAGCGTAGGAGGGTATAACTATGGCTACACCTTC; cdr3_aa: CASSVGGYNYGYTF
clone_size: once; j_call: TRBJ2-5; d_call: NA; v_call: TRBV4-1; cdr3_nt: TGCGCCAGCAGCCAACAGGGAGGTGGGGAGACCCAGTACTTC; cdr3_aa: CASSQQGGGETQYF
clone_size: NA; j_call: TRBJ2-3; d_call: TRBD2; v_call: TRBV29-1; cdr3_nt: TGCAGCGTTGGAGGGGCCTGGCTAGCGGGAGGGGGAGATACGCAGTATTTT; cdr3_aa: CSVGGAWLAGGGDTQYF